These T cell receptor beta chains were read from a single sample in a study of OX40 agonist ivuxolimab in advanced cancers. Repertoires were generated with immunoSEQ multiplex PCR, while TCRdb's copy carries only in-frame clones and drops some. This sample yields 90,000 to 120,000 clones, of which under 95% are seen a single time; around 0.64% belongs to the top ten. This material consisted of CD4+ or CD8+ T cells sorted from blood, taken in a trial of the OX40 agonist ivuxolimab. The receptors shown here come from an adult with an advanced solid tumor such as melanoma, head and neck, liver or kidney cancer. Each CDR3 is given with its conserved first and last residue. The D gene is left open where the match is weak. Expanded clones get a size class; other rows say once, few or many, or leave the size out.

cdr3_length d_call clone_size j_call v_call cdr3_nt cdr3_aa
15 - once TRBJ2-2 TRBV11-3 TGTGCCAGCAGCTTTAATGCCGCGAACACCGGGGAGCTGTTTTTT CASSFNAANTGELFF
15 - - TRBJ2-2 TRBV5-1 TGCGCCAGCAGCTTCGGGGGGCGTGACACCGGGGAGCTGTTTTTT CASSFGGRDTGELFF
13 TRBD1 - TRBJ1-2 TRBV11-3 TGTGCCAGCAGCTTAAGCAGGGGGTTTGGCTACACCTTC CASSLSRGFGYTF
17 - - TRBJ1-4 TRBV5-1 TGCGCCAGCAGCTTAGGCCCCTCCAGGGGTCAGACTGAAAAACTGTTTTTT CASSLGPSRGQTEKLFF
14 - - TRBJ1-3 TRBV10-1 TGCGCCAGCAGTGATGGTGGCTCTGGAAACACCATATATTTT CASSDGGSGNTIYF
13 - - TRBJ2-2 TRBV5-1 TGCGCCAGCAGCTTGGTGGTTACCGGGGAGCTGTTTTTT CASSLVVTGELFF
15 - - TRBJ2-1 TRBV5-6 TGTGCCAGCAGCTTCTCATTCGTAGCCTACAATGAGCAGTTCTTC CASSFSFVAYNEQFF
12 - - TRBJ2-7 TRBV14 TGTGCCAGCAGCTCGAACTCATACGAGCAGTACTTC CASSSNSYEQYF
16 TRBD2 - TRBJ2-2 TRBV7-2 TGTGCCAGCAGCCCCGTTGCGGGAGAAGGTTACGGGGAGCTGTTTTTT CASSPVAGEGYGELFF
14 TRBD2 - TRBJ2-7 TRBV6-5 TGTGCCAGCAGTTACGACTGGGAGGGTTTCGAGCAGTACTTC CASSYDWEGFEQYF
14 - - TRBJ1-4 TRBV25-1 TGTGCCAGCAGTGAATGGTCAACTAATGAAAAACTGTTTTTT CASSEWSTNEKLFF
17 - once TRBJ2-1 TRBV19 TGTGCCAGTAGTATGTCTTGGGCCGGAGTGGGCTACAATGAGCAGTTCTTC CASSMSWAGVGYNEQFF
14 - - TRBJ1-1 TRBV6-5 TGTGCCAGCAGTTTAAGGGGCGGGAACACTGAAGCTTTCTTT CASSLRGGNTEAFF
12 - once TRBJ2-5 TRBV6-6 TGTGCCAGCAAACGTTGGAGAGAGACCCAGTACTTC CASKRWRETQYF
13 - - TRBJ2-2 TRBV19 TGTGCCAGTAGCCCCTCCCAGCTCCGGGAGCTGTTTTTT CASSPSQLRELFF
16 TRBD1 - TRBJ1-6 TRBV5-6 TGTGCCAGCAGCTTACAGGGGGCGAAGATCAGTTCACCCCTCCACTTT CASSLQGAKISSPLHF
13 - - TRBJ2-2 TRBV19 TGTGCCGGGGGGTCGGGGCGCACCGGGGAGCTGTTTTTT CAGGSGRTGELFF
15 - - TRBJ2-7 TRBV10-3 TGTGCCATCAGTGAGTTGATAGGGAAATCCTACGAGCAGTACTTC CAISELIGKSYEQYF
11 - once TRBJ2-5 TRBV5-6 TGTGCCAGCAGCTACCAAGAGACCCAGTACTTC CASSYQETQYF
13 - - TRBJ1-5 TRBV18 TGTGCCAGCTCACCAGGAACCTGGCAGCCCCAGCATTTT CASSPGTWQPQHF
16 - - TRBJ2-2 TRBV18 TGTGCCAGCTCACCACGACAGGTTTTTGTAGCCGGGGAGCTGTTTTTT CASSPRQVFVAGELFF
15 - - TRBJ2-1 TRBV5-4 TGTGCCAGCAGCTTCCAGGCGGACGTCTACAATGAGCAGTTCTTC CASSFQADVYNEQFF
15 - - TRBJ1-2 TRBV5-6 TGTGCCAGCACCCCCCCGGGACCGGACTCTCGGGGCTACACCTTC CASTPPGPDSRGYTF
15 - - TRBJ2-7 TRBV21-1 TGTGCCAGCAGCAAAGGAGGACACTACCCGCGTGAGCAGTACTTC CASSKGGHYPREQYF
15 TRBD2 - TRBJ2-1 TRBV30 TGTGCCTGGAGTGGAAGAGGACGGGGAGGGAGTGAGCAGTTCTTC CAWSGRGRGGSEQFF
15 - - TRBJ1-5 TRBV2 TGTGCCAGCAGAGAGACAGCTTCCACCAATCAGCCCCAGCATTTT CASRETASTNQPQHF
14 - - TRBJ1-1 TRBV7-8 TGTGCCAGCAGCTTATCCCCAGAGAACACTGAAGCTTTCTTT CASSLSPENTEAFF
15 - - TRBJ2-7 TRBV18 TGTGCCAGCTCATCTCGACAGGGACTTGCCTACGAGCAGTACTTC CASSSRQGLAYEQYF
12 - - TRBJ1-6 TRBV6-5 TGTGCCAGCAGTTATTCTAATTCACCCCTCCACTTT CASSYSNSPLHF
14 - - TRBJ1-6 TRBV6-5 TGTGCCAGCAGACTGACAGTTGCAATATCACCCCTCCACTTT CASRLTVAISPLHF
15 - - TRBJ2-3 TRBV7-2 TGTGCCAGCAGCTTAGCAGCCTACTCGACAGATACGCAGTATTTT CASSLAAYSTDTQYF
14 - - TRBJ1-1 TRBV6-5 TGTGCCAGCAGACCCCAAGCGTTTGGGACTGAAGCTTTCTTT CASRPQAFGTEAFF
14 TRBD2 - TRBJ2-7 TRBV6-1 TGTGCCAGCAGTCATGTAGCGGGGGGTTACGAGCAGTACTTC CASSHVAGGYEQYF
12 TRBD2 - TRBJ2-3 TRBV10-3 TGTGCCATTGGGACTAGTACAGATACGCAGTATTTT CAIGTSTDTQYF
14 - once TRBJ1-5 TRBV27 TGTGCCAGCAGTTTAGGACGGGCTCTTTGGCCCCAGCATTTT CASSLGRALWPQHF
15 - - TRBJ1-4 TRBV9 TGTGCCAGCAGCGTGGGATGGGGGGTTAGAGAAAAACTGTTTTTT CASSVGWGVREKLFF
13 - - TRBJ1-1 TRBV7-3 TGTGCCAGCAGCATGACAGTGAACACTGAAGCTTTCTTT CASSMTVNTEAFF
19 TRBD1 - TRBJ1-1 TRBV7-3 TGTGCCAGCAGCATGCCCCGGGACAGGGGTGCTTATGCGAACACTGAAGCTTTCTTT CASSMPRDRGAYANTEAFF
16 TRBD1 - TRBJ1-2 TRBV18 TGTGCCAGCTCACCAAATCCCCCCGGGACAGGGGATGGCTACACCTTC CASSPNPPGTGDGYTF
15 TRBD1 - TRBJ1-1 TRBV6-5 TGTGCCAGCAGCTCATCGGACAGGGGCAACACTGAAGCTTTCTTT CASSSSDRGNTEAFF
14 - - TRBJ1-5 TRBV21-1 TGTGCCAGCAGCACTCGGACAGGTCTTACGACCCAGCATTTT CASSTRTGLTTQHF
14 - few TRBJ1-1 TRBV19 TGTGCCAGTAGTATTGGGGGGGCATACACTGAAGCTTTCTTT CASSIGGAYTEAFF
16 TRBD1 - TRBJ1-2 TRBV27 TGTGCCAGCAGTCCGACCGGGGACAGAACTAACTATGGCTACACCTTC CASSPTGDRTNYGYTF
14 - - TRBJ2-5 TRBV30 TGTGCCTGGAGGCAGGGACCGGGGCAAGAGACCCAGTACTTC CAWRQGPGQETQYF
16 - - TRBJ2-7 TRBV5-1 TGCGCCAGCAGCGACTTTGAAGGGGGGGCGTCTTACGAGCAGTACTTC CASSDFEGGASYEQYF
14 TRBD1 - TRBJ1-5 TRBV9 TGTGCCAGCAGCGTAGGACAGGGGAATCAGCCCCAGCATTTT CASSVGQGNQPQHF
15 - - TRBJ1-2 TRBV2 TGTGCCAGCAGTGAAAGGCCAGGCTGGGGGTTTGGCTACACCTTC CASSERPGWGFGYTF
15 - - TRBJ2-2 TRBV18 TGTGCCAGCTCACCAACCCGGACGAACACCGGGGAGCTGTTTTTT CASSPTRTNTGELFF
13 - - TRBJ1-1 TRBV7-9 TGTGCCAGCAGCGTCGGGGAGAACACTGAAGCTTTCTTT CASSVGENTEAFF
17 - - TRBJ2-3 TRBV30 TGTGCCTGGGATCAGAATGGTGGACCCCCAAACACAGATACGCAGTATTTT CAWDQNGGPPNTDTQYF
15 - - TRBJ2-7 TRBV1 TGCACCAGCAGCCAAGATCGTTTTATGAGGGGGTTGCAGTACTTC CTSSQDRFMRGLQYF
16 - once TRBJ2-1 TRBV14 TGTGCCAGCAGCCAAGATTTGGGGGCGTCAGACAATGAGCAGTTCTTC CASSQDLGASDNEQFF
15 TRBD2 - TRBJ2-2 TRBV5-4 TGTGCCAGCAGCCTTCGGGGGGTGAACACCGGGGAGCTGTTTTTT CASSLRGVNTGELFF
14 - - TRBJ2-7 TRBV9 TGTGCCAGCAGCTTAGGACCAAGCTCCTACGAGCAGTACTTC CASSLGPSSYEQYF
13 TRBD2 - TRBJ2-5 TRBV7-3 TGTGCCAGCAGCTCACTAGCGTACCAGACCCAGTACTTC CASSSLAYQTQYF